This T cell receptor beta chain was captured by sequencing in a study of CD8 T cells in ankylosing spondylitis. Study-wide points: A motif in TCR beta, a set of under ten highly homologous variants, appeared characteristic of ankylosing spondylitis blood.

A single record per CDR3 protein comes from TCRdb applying MiXCR to the 5' RACE reads. The table includes some 330,000 distinct CDR3 sequences, 6.5% to 10% detected once. This clonotype has a count of ten or more. Its antigen is not identified. The CDR3 runs 12 residues. Trimming removed 7 bases at V and 10 bases at J, with 15 bases between. CDR1 and CDR2 from the germline V gene are MDHEN and SYDVKM. This chain links TRBV28 with TRBJ2-3; a weak D match, TRBD2 (6 bases). This clonotype was sampled from a male donor with ankylosing spondylitis. The sequenced sample was blood, either unsorted or a sorted T cell fraction (not recorded which). The CDR3, as DNA: TGTGCCAGCACCACCTCGGGACTGTCGCAGTATTTT. Translated, it gives CASTTSGLSQYF.